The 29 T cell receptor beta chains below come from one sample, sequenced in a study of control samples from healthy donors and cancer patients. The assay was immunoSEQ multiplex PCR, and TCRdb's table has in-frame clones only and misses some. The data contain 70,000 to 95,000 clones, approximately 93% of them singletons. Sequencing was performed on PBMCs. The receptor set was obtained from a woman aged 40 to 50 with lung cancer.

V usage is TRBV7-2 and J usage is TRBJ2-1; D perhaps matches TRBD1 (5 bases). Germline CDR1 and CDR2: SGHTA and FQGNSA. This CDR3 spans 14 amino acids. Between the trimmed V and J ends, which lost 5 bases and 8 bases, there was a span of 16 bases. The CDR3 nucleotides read TGTGCCAGCAGCCCTCGGACATTTCGGGATGAGCAGTTCTTC. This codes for CASSPRTFRDEQFF.

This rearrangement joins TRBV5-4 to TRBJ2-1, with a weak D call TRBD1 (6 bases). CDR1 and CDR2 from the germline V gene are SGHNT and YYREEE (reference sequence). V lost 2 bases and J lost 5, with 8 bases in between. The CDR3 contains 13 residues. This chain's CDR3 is CASSLTGNNEQFF. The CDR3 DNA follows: TGTGCCAGCAGCTTAACAGGGAACAATGAGCAGTTCTTC.

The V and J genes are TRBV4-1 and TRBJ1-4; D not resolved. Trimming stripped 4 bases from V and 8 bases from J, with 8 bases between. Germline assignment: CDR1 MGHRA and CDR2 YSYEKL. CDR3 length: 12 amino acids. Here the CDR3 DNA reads TGCGCCAGCAGCCCCCCCGGCGAAAAACTGTTTTTT. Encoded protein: CASSPPGEKLFF.

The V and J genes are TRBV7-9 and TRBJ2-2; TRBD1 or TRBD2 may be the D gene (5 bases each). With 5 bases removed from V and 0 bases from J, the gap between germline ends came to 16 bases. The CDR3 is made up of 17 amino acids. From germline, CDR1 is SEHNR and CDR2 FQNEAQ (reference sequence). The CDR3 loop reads CASSQRWGPANTGELFF. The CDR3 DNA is TGTGCCAGCAGCCAACGCTGGGGACCCGCGAACACCGGGGAGCTGTTTTTT.

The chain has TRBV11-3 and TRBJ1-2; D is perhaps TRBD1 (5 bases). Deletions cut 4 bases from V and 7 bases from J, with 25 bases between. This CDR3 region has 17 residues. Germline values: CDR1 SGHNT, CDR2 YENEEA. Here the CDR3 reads CASSSYPGLTEEGGYTF. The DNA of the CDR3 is TGTGCCAGCAGCTCCTATCCGGGGCTTACCGAAGAAGGTGGCTACACCTTC.

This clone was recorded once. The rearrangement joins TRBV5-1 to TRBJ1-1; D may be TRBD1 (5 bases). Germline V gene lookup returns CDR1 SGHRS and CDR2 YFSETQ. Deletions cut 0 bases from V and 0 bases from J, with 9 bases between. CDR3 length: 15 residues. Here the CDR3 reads CASSLAQGLNTEAFF. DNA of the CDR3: TGCGCCAGCAGCTTGGCCCAGGGACTGAACACTGAAGCTTTCTTT.

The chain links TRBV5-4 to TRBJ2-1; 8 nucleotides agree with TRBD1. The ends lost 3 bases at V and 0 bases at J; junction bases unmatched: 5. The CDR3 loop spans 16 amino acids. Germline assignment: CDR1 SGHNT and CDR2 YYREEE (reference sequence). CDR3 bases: TGTGCCAGCAGCTCCACAGGGGGAAGCTCCTACAATGAGCAGTTCTTC. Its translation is CASSSTGGSSYNEQFF.

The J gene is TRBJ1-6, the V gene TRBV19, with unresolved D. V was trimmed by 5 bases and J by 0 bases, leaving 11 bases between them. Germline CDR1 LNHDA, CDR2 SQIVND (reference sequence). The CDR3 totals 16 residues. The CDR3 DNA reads TGTGCCAGTAGTCCAGACCTGAGCTCCTATAATTCACCCCTCCACTTT. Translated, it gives CASSPDLSSYNSPLHF.

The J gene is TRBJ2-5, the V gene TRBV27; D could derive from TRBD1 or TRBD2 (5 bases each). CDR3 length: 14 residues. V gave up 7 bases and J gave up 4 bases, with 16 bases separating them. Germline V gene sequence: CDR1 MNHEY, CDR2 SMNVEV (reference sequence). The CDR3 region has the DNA TGTGCCAGCACCAGGAGGCAGGGAGCAGAGACCCAGTACTTC. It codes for CASTRRQGAETQYF.

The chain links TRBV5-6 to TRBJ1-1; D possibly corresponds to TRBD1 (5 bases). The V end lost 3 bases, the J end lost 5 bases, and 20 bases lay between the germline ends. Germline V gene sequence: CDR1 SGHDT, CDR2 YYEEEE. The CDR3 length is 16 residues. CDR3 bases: TGTGCCAGCAGCTCCTGGTGGGGCGATTTACGAACTGAAGCTTTCTTT. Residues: CASSSWWGDLRTEAFF.

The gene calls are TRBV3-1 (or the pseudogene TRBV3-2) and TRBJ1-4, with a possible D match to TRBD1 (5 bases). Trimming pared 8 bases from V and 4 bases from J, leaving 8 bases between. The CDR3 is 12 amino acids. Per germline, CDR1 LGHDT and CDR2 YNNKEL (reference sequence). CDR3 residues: CASSGINEKLFF. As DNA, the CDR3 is TGTGCCAGCTCAGGGATTAATGAAAAACTGTTTTTT.

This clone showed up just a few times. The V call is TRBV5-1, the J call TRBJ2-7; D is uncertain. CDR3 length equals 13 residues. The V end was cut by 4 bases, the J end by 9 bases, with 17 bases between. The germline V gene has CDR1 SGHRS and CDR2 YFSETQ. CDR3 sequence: CASSRFLDERQYF. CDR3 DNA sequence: TGCGCCAGCAGCCGTTTTCTGGACGAGCGGCAGTACTTC.

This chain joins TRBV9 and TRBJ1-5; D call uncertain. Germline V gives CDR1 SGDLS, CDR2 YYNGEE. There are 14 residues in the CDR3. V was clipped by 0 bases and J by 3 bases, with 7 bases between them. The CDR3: CASSVGIINQPQHF. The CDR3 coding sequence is TGTGCCAGCAGCGTAGGGATAATCAATCAGCCCCAGCATTTT. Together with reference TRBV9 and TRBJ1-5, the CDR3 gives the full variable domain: DSGVTQTPKHLITATGQRVTLRCSPRSGDLSVYWYQQSLDQGLQFLIQYYNGEERAKGNILERFSAQQFPDLHSELNLSSLELGDSALYFCASSVGIINQPQHFGDGTRLSIL.

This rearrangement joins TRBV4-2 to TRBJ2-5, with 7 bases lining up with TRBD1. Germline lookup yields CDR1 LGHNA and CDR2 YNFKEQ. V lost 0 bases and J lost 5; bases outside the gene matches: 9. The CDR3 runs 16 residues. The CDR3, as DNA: TGTGCCAGCAGCCAAGAAGTCTCCAGGGGGTGGGAGACCCAGTACTTC. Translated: CASSQEVSRGWETQYF.

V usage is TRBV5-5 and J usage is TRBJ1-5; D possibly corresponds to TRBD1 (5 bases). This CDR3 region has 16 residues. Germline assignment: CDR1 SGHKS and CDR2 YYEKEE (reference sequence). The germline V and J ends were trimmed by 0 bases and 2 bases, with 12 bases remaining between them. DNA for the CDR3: TGTGCCAGCAGCTTGGAAACAGGCGGTGGCAATCAGCCCCAGCATTTT. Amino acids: CASSLETGGGNQPQHF.

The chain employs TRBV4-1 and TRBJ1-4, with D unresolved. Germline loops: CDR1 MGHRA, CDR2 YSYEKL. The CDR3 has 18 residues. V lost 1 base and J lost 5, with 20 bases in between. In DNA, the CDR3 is TGCGCCAGCAGCCAAGGAGGAACCCGGGCAAGGTCAAATGAAAAACTGTTTTTT. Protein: CASSQGGTRARSNEKLFF.

CDR3 protein: CASTTLAWGGYTF. The CDR3 DNA follows: TGTGCCAGCACCACCCTTGCCTGGGGTGGCTACACCTTC. The rearrangement joins TRBV12-3 or TRBV12-4 to TRBJ1-2; unclear D gene. The CDR3 runs 13 residues. Between the trimmed V and J ends, which lost 7 bases and 7 bases, there was a span of 16 bases.

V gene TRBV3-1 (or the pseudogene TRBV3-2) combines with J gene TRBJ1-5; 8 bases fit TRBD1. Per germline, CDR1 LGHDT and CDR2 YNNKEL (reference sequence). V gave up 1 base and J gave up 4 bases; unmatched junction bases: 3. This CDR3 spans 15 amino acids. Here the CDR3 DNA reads TGTGCCAGCAGCCAAGGTACAGGGGGGAATCAGCCCCAGCATTTT. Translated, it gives CASSQGTGGNQPQHF.

The CDR3 loop is CASSIKHGSNQPQHF. The CDR3 DNA reads TGTGCCAGTAGTATTAAGCACGGTAGCAATCAGCCCCAGCATTTT. The rearrangement links TRBV19 to TRBJ1-5; no clear D. In germline, CDR1 is LNHDA, CDR2 SQIVND (reference sequence). Deletions cut 3 bases from V and 0 bases from J, with 9 bases between. The CDR3 length is 15 residues.

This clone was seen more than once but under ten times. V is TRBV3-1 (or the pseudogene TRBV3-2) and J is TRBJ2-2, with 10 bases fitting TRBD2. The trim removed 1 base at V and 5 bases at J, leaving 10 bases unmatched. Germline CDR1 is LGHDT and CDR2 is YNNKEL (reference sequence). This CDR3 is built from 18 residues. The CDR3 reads CASSQVSGGALKTGELFF. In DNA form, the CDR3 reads TGTGCCAGCAGCCAAGTCAGCGGGGGGGCCCTTAAGACCGGGGAGCTGTTTTTT.

The chain's CDR3 is CASSFLAIPTGVGANYGYTF. The DNA of the CDR3 is TGTGCCAGCAGTTTCCTTGCTATCCCGACAGGGGTGGGGGCTAACTATGGCTACACCTTC. The V and J genes are TRBV28 and TRBJ1-2; 8 bases match TRBD1. This CDR3 comprises 20 residues. V was pared by 3 bases and J by 0 bases, with 18 bases of the junction left unmatched. CDR1 and CDR2 from the germline V gene are MDHEN and SYDVKM.

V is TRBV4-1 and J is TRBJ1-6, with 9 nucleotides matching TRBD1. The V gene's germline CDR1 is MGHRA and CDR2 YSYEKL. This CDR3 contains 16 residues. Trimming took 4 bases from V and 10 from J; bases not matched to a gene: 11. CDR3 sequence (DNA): TGCGCCAGCAGCCGTACCCCGGGACAGGGTTGGTCACCCCTCCACTTT. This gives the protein CASSRTPGQGWSPLHF.

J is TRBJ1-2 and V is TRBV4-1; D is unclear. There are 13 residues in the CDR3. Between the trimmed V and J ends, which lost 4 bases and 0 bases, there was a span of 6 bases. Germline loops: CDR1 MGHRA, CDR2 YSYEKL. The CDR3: CASSRPANYGYTF. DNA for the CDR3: TGCGCCAGCAGCCGCCCAGCTAACTATGGCTACACCTTC.

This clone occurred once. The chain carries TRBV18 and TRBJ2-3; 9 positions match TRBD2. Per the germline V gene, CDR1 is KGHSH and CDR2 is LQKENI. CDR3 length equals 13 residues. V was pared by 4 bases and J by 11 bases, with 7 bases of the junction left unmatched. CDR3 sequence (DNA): TGTGCCAGCTCACGAATTAGCGGGGGTGAGCAGTATTTT. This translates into CASSRISGGEQYF. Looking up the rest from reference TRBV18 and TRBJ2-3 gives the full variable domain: NAGVMQNPRHLVRRRGQEARLRCSPMKGHSHVYWYRQLPEEGLKFMVYLQKENIIDESGMPKERFSAEFPKEGPSILRIQQVVRGDSAAYFCASSRISGGEQYFGPGTRLTVL.

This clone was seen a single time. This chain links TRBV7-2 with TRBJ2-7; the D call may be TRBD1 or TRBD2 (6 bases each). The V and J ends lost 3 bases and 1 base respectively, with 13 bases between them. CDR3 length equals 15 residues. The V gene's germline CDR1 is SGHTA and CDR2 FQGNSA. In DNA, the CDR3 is TGTGCCAGCAGCTTGGAGAGGGGGGCTTCCTACGAGCAGTACTTC. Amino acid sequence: CASSLERGASYEQYF. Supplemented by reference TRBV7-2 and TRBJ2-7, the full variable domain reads GAGVSQSPSNKVTEKGKDVELRCDPISGHTALYWYRQSLGQGLEFLIYFQGNSAPDKSGLPSDRFSAERTGGSVSTLTIQRTQQEDSAVYLCASSLERGASYEQYFGPGTRLTVT.

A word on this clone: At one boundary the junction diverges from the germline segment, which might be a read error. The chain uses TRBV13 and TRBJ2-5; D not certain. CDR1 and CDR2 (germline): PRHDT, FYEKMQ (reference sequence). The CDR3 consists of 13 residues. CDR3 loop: CASSLGYRETQYF. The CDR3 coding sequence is TGTGCCAGCAGCCTAGGGTACCGAGAGACCCAGTACTTC.

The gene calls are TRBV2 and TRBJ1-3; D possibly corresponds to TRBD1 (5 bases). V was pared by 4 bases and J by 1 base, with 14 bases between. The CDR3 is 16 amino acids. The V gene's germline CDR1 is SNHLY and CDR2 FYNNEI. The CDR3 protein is CASSGQGDRSGNTIYF. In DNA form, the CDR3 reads TGTGCCAGCAGTGGGCAGGGCGATAGGTCTGGAAACACCATATATTTT.

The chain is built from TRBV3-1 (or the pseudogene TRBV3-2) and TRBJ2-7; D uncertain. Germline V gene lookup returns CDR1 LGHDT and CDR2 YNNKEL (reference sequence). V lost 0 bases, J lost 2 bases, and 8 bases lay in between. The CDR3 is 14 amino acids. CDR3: CASSQEYRPYEQYF. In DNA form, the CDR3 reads TGTGCCAGCAGCCAAGAGTACAGACCCTACGAGCAGTACTTC.

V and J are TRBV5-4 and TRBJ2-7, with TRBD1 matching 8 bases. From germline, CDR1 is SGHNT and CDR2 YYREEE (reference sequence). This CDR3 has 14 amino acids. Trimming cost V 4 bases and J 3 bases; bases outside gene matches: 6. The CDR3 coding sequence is TGTGCCAGCAGCCCAGGGGGCCTTGACTACGAGCAGTACTTC. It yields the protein CASSPGGLDYEQYF.